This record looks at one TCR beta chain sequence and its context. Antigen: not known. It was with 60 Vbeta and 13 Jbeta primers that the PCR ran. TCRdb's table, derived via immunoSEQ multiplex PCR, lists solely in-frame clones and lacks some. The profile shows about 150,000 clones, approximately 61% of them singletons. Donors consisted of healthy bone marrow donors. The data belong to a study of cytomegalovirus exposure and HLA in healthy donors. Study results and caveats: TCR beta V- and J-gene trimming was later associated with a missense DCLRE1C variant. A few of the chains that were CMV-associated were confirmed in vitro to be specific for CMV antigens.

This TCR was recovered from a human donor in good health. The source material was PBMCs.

CDR3 in DNA: TGCGCCAGCAGCTTGAACCCGATAGATAGCAATCAGCCCCAGCATTTT. This codes for CASSLNPIDSNQPQHF. The V call is TRBV5-1, the J call TRBJ1-5; D call uncertain. V was cut by 1 base and J by 0 bases, with 11 bases left in between. Germline V gene sequence: CDR1 SGHRS, CDR2 YFSETQ. The CDR3 contains 16 residues.